This T cell receptor beta chain was identified in a study of T cell responses to AZD1222 COVID-19 vaccine. The ends lost 7 bases at V and 8 bases at J; junction bases unmatched: 8. Germline-derived CDR1 and CDR2 are MDHEN and SYDVKM. This CDR3 is built from 15 residues. Study findings and constraints: An increase in Spike-specific TCR breadth and depth was observed after two AZD1222 doses. Repertoires in all cases were sampled only once the peak T cell response had passed. Nearly half of spike-specific TCRs reportedly target unmutated variant regions.

Details on this clone: Its matching antigen is unknown.

Here immunoSEQ multiplex PCR was the method, and the copy in TCRdb shows in-frame clones only, minus some. Of 150,000 to 180,000 clones listed, 90% are singletons. This clonotype was obtained from an adult in good health. J is TRBJ1-6 and V is TRBV28; 10 bases are a match to TRBD1. This sample comprised peripheral blood, obtained on day 0 of AZD1222 vaccination. This CDR3 reads CASTDGQGVYSPLHF. In DNA form, the CDR3 reads TGTGCCAGCACCGATGGACAGGGGGTATATTCACCCCTCCACTTT.